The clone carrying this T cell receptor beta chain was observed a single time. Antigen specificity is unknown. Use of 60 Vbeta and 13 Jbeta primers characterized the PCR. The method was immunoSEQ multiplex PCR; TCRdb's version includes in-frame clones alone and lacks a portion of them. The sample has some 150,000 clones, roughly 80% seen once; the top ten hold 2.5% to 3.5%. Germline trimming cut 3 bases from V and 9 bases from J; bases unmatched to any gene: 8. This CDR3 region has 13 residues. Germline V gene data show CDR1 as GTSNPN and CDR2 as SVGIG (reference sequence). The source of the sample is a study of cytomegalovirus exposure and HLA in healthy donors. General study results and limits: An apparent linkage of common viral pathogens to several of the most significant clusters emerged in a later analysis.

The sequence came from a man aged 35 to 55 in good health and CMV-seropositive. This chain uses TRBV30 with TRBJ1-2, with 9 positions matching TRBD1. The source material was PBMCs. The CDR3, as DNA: TGTGCCTGGAGGGGACAGGGCATAGTGAGCTACACCTTC. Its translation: CAWRGQGIVSYTF.